These 21 T cell receptor beta chains were all obtained from the same sample, sequenced in a study of Ad26.COV2.S vaccination and SARS-CoV-2 variants. Clones were sequenced by immunoSEQ multiplex PCR, and TCRdb holds only the in-frame ones, with some missing. In the table there are 510,000 or so clones, around 88% of which are singletons. Documented treatment: around 19 received Ad26.COV2.S at low or high dose, single or two shots; 5 received placebo; per-sample allocation not given. The samples were gathered on day 63 after the first injection of vaccine or placebo. The material sequenced was peripheral blood, taken in a trial of Ad26.COV2.S vaccine versus placebo. Receptors originate from a person between 18 and 59 years old who received the Ad26.COV2.S COVID-19 vaccine or a placebo.

The V call is TRBV5-8, the J call TRBJ2-7; a weak D match, TRBD2 (5 bases). Trimming took off 4 bases at V and 12 bases at J, with 14 bases between the two ends. Germline V gene lookup returns CDR1 SGHTS and CDR2 YDEGEE. The CDR3 is made up of 11 amino acids. The DNA of the CDR3 is TGTGCCAGCAGCGTACAGAAGGGAGCGTACTTC. This sequence encodes CASSVQKGAYF.

The chain combines TRBV27 with TRBJ2-3; unclear D gene. This CDR3 has 15 amino acids. Trimming left V 6 bases short and J 5 bases short, with 18 bases between. Germline V gene data show CDR1 as MNHEY and CDR2 as SMNVEV (reference sequence). The DNA of the CDR3 is TGTGCCAGCAGCGCGCTACCCCATTTATTAGATACGCAGTATTTT. This sequence encodes CASSALPHLLDTQYF.

The table lists this clone with a count of one. V is TRBV5-6 and J is TRBJ2-3; 9 nucleotides align to TRBD2. CDR1 and CDR2 (germline): SGHDT, YYEEEE. The CDR3 is made up of 14 amino acids. V lost 1 base, J lost 6 bases, and 3 bases stayed unmatched. The CDR3 bases are TGTGCCAGCAGCTTGCGACTAGCGGTGGATACGCAGTATTTT. Its protein product is CASSLRLAVDTQYF.

This clone occurred once. J is TRBJ2-7 and V is TRBV29-1, with D tentatively TRBD1 (6 bases). V gave up 7 bases and J gave up 4 bases, with 14 bases separating them. This CDR3 has 12 residues. CDR1 and CDR2 from the germline V gene are SQVTM and ANQGSEA. The CDR3, as DNA: TGCAGCGCCACAAAGACAGGATACGAGCAGTACTTC. Amino acids: CSATKTGYEQYF.

The chain joins TRBV3-1 (or the pseudogene TRBV3-2) to TRBJ2-7, with D possibly TRBD2 on 5 matching bases. In germline, CDR1 is LGHDT, CDR2 YNNKEL (reference sequence). The CDR3 extends over 11 amino acids. The V gene lost 4 bases and the J gene lost 7 bases, with 8 bases spanning the gap. The chain's CDR3 is CASSRTGEQYF. The CDR3 region has the DNA TGTGCCAGCAGCCGGACGGGAGAGCAGTACTTC.

This chain joins TRBV3-1 (or the pseudogene TRBV3-2) and TRBJ2-1; 12 bases are shared with TRBD2. Unmatched junction bases numbered 5, after V lost 4 bases and J lost 7 bases. Germline lookup yields CDR1 LGHDT and CDR2 YNNKEL (reference sequence). CDR3 size: 15 residues. CDR3 DNA sequence: TGTGCCAGCAGCCTCCTAGCGGGAGGGGGAAATGAGCAGTTCTTC. Encoded protein: CASSLLAGGGNEQFF.

The V call is TRBV7-2, the J call TRBJ2-3; 9 positions agree with TRBD2. The trim removed 1 base at V and 2 bases at J, leaving 7 bases unmatched. Germline CDR1 is SGHTA and CDR2 is FQGNSA. The CDR3 is 17 residues long. This CDR3 is CASSLGREGLPTDTQYF. The CDR3 nucleotides are TGTGCCAGCAGCTTAGGGCGGGAGGGCCTTCCCACAGATACGCAGTATTTT. Combining the CDR3 with reference TRBV7-2 and TRBJ2-3 gives the whole variable domain GAGVSQSPSNKVTEKGKDVELRCDPISGHTALYWYRQSLGQGLEFLIYFQGNSAPDKSGLPSDRFSAERTGGSVSTLTIQRTQQEDSAVYLCASSLGREGLPTDTQYFGPGTRLTVL.

This clone turned up a few times. The genes are TRBV28 and TRBJ2-7; D not certain. V lost 3 bases to trimming and J lost 0 bases, with 9 bases between them. There are 14 residues in the CDR3. Germline assignment: CDR1 MDHEN and CDR2 SYDVKM. CDR3 residues: CASSLEGSSYEQYF. DNA for the CDR3: TGTGCCAGCAGTTTGGAAGGTAGCTCCTACGAGCAGTACTTC. Complete variable domain (other parts from reference TRBV28 and TRBJ2-7): DVKVTQSSRYLVKRTGEKVFLECVQDMDHENMFWYRQDPGLGLRLIYFSYDVKMKEKGDIPEGYSVSREKKERFSLILESASTNQTSMYLCASSLEGSSYEQYFGPGTRLTVT.

The chain employs TRBV19 and TRBJ2-1, with D unresolved. CDR3 length: 11 amino acids. With 1 base removed from V and 12 bases from J, the gap between germline ends came to 7 bases. Germline V gene lookup returns CDR1 LNHDA and CDR2 SQIVND (reference sequence). The chain's CDR3 is CASSIGQLQFF. For the CDR3, the DNA is TGTGCCAGTAGTATAGGCCAGTTGCAGTTCTTC.

Only a few counts were recorded for this clone. The V call is TRBV9, the J call TRBJ2-7; D is unresolved. Trimming removed 0 bases from V and 6 bases from J, with 16 bases in between. Germline values: CDR1 SGDLS, CDR2 YYNGEE. The CDR3 is made up of 15 amino acids. The DNA for the CDR3 is TGTGCCAGCAGCGTAGGGGCTCCGCCCTGGGGCGAGCAGTACTTC. This translates into CASSVGAPPWGEQYF.

The chain links TRBV15 to TRBJ2-1; possible D gene TRBD2, 5 bases. V was shortened by 6 bases and J by 8 bases, with 11 bases between the two germline ends. Germline V gene data show CDR1 as LNHNV and CDR2 as YYDKDF (reference sequence). The CDR3 loop spans 12 amino acids. The CDR3 DNA is TGTGCCACCAGGGGTTTCGGGGATGAGCAGTTCTTC. Its protein product is CATRGFGDEQFF.

The chain employs TRBV6-5 and TRBJ1-3; D uncertain. V dropped 6 bases and J dropped 0 bases, with 12 bases sitting between them. CDR3 length equals 15 residues. Looked up from germline, CDR1 is MNHEY and CDR2 is SVGAGI. The CDR3 bases are TGTGCCAGCAGGCCCCAAGGGTCCTCTGGAAACACCATATATTTT. Translated, it gives CASRPQGSSGNTIYF.

This chain connects TRBV7-6 to TRBJ2-1; 7 bases match TRBD2. This CDR3 region has 17 residues. V shed 4 bases and J 2 bases; nucleotides not matched to a gene: 11. Germline V gene data show CDR1 as SGHVS and CDR2 as FNYEAQ. The CDR3, as DNA: TGTGCCAGCAGCTCCCAGTCCCTAGCGGAGACCTACAATGAGCAGTTCTTC. Amino acid sequence: CASSSQSLAETYNEQFF.

The chain combines TRBV29-1 with TRBJ2-1; D remains ambiguous. Germline V gene data show CDR1 as SQVTM and CDR2 as ANQGSEA. The CDR3 runs 15 residues. Trimming stripped 4 bases from V and 0 bases from J, with 13 bases between. The chain's CDR3 is CSVAVGSLSYNEQFF. The DNA of the CDR3 is TGCAGCGTTGCTGTGGGCAGCCTCTCCTACAATGAGCAGTTCTTC.

The chain couples TRBV28 to TRBJ2-1; TRBD2 agrees at 9 bases. The germline CDR1 and CDR2 sequences are MDHEN and SYDVKM. V lost 6 bases to trimming and J lost 6 bases; unmatched junction nucleotides: 9. The CDR3 contains 15 residues. CDR3 sequence (DNA): TGTGCCAGCAGCAGGACTAGCGCCGTCGGCAATGAGCAGTTCTTC. It specifies CASSRTSAVGNEQFF. Full variable domain (missing parts from reference TRBV28 and TRBJ2-1): DVKVTQSSRYLVKRTGEKVFLECVQDMDHENMFWYRQDPGLGLRLIYFSYDVKMKEKGDIPEGYSVSREKKERFSLILESASTNQTSMYLCASSRTSAVGNEQFFGPGTRLTVL.

This chain links TRBV12-3 or TRBV12-4 with TRBJ2-5; TRBD2 matches 13 bases. The CDR3 has 13 amino acids. V lost 5 bases, J lost 13 bases, and 7 bases stayed unmatched. The DNA for the CDR3 is TGTGCCAGCAGTCGCGGACTAGCGGGGGCCCCGTACTTC. Encoded protein: CASSRGLAGAPYF.

The sample holds one count of this clone. The genes are TRBV28 and TRBJ2-7; 12 nucleotides line up with TRBD2. CDR1 is MDHEN, CDR2 SYDVKM, per germline. The V and J ends lost 4 bases and 6 bases, in that order; junction bases with no gene match: 19. The CDR3 has 19 amino acids. The CDR3 protein is CASSSTRTSGNRFGGEQYF. In DNA, the CDR3 is TGTGCCAGCAGTTCCACCCGGACTAGCGGGAATCGCTTCGGTGGCGAGCAGTACTTC. Full variable domain (rest looked up from reference TRBV28 and TRBJ2-7): DVKVTQSSRYLVKRTGEKVFLECVQDMDHENMFWYRQDPGLGLRLIYFSYDVKMKEKGDIPEGYSVSREKKERFSLILESASTNQTSMYLCASSSTRTSGNRFGGEQYFGPGTRLTVT.

The chain couples TRBV19 to TRBJ2-1, with D tentatively TRBD1 (5 bases). Trimming removed 4 bases from V and 15 bases from J, with 13 bases in between. Germline CDR1 and CDR2: LNHDA and SQIVND (reference sequence). The CDR3 contains 11 residues. The CDR3 sequence is CASSTRVGVFF. The CDR3 region has the DNA TGTGCCAGTAGTACCAGGGTTGGTGTGTTCTTC.

This clone is a singleton in its sample. The chain recombines TRBV19 with TRBJ2-2; D uncertain. Per germline, CDR1 LNHDA and CDR2 SQIVND (reference sequence). V lost 5 bases and J lost 5, with 9 bases in between. The CDR3 spans 13 residues. The CDR3 sequence is CASSFRQTGELFF. CDR3 sequence (DNA): TGTGCCAGTAGTTTCCGGCAAACCGGGGAGCTGTTTTTT. Looking up the rest from reference TRBV19 and TRBJ2-2 gives the full variable domain: DGGITQSPKYLFRKEGQNVTLSCEQNLNHDAMYWYRQDPGQGLRLIYYSQIVNDFQKGDIAEGYSVSREKKESFPLTVTSAQKNPTAFYLCASSFRQTGELFFGEGSRLTVL.

This sequence joins TRBV27 and TRBJ2-3; 10 bases align to TRBD1. The CDR3 extends over 15 amino acids. Germline CDR1 and CDR2: MNHEY and SMNVEV (reference sequence). Trimming at V came to 8 bases and at J to 5 bases, leaving 10 bases not matched to a gene. CDR3 sequence (DNA): TGTGCCAGCGATCTCCGGGACAGGGGTATAGATACGCAGTATTTT. It encodes CASDLRDRGIDTQYF.

The rearrangement uses TRBV6-5 and TRBJ2-1; D not certain. This CDR3 region has 12 residues. Deletions cut 6 bases from V and 4 bases from J, with 7 bases between. Germline V gene data show CDR1 as MNHEY and CDR2 as SVGAGI. The CDR3: CASRATYNEQFF. The DNA for the CDR3 is TGTGCCAGCAGGGCGACGTACAATGAGCAGTTCTTC.